A single sample is the source of the 5 T cell receptor beta chains below, sequenced in a study of blood T cells in healthy people across ages. Through a sample-barcoded 5' primer and a J-beta primer mix, a second PCR was run for roughly 6 to 11 cycles. TCRdb recomputed calls from the 5' RACE reads with MiXCR, one row per CDR3 protein. The sample yields 890,000 or so distinct CDR3 sequences, approximately 59% seen once. The specimen was blood. These receptors were obtained from a man younger than 45 in good health.

J is TRBJ2-2 and V is TRBV7-7, with TRBD2 identical over 8 bases. CDR1 is SSHAT, CDR2 FNYEAQ, per germline (reference sequence). CDR3 length: 14 amino acids. Trimming took 5 bases from V and 4 from J; bases not matched to a gene: 3. This chain's CDR3 is CASSLTSVTGELFF. Here the CDR3 DNA reads TGTGCCAGCAGCCTGACTAGCGTCACCGGGGAGCTGTTTTTT.

This chain connects TRBV29-1 to TRBJ2-3; D remains unclear. Germline V gene sequence: CDR1 SQVTM, CDR2 ANQGSEA. CDR3 length: 13 residues. Trimming stripped 7 bases from V and 2 bases from J, with 13 bases between. The CDR3 sequence is CSAGPHSTDTQYF. CDR3 DNA: TGCAGCGCTGGACCCCACTCCACAGATACGCAGTATTTT.

The rearrangement links TRBV12-3 or TRBV12-4 to TRBJ2-7; no clear D gene. The CDR3 consists of 16 residues. Trimming left V 3 bases short and J 0 bases short, with 15 bases between. The CDR3, as DNA: TGTGCCAGCAGTTTGGCAGCCCAGCCCTACTCCTACGAGCAGTACTTC. Translated: CASSLAAQPYSYEQYF.

V is TRBV10-3 and J is TRBJ2-7; possibly TRBD1 for D (6 bases). Looked up from germline, CDR1 is ENHRY and CDR2 is SYGVKD. This CDR3 is 14 amino acids long. V was trimmed by 7 bases and J by 5 bases, leaving 18 bases between them. The CDR3 sequence is CAITPGQGWNEQYF. The DNA for the CDR3 is TGTGCCATCACCCCGGGGCAGGGGTGGAACGAGCAGTACTTC.

This rearrangement joins TRBV4-2 to TRBJ1-1; 11 bases are a match to TRBD1. V was clipped by 0 bases and J by 4 bases; unmatched bases: 4. This CDR3 region has 16 residues. CDR1 is LGHNA and CDR2 is YNFKEQ in the germline V gene. The DNA of the CDR3 is TGTGCCAGCAGCCAAGAGGATGGGACAGGGGGCACTGAAGCTTTCTTT. This sequence encodes CASSQEDGTGGTEAFF.